One sample yielded the 9 T cell receptor beta chains listed below, sequenced in a study of T cell responses to AZD1222 COVID-19 vaccine. Clones were sequenced by immunoSEQ multiplex PCR, and TCRdb holds only the in-frame ones, with some missing. The table has 110,000 to 150,000 clones, about 94% seen once. Sequencing was performed on peripheral blood, taken on day 0 of AZD1222 vaccination. The receptors were sampled from an adult in good health.

The chain links TRBV5-1 to TRBJ2-7, with D possibly being TRBD2 (6 bases). The CDR3 contains 14 residues. Germline assignment: CDR1 SGHRS and CDR2 YFSETQ. The V gene lost 0 bases and the J gene lost 6 bases, with 13 bases spanning the gap. DNA of the CDR3: TGCGCCAGCAGCTTGGCCGCGGGGCAGGGCGAGCAGTACTTC. It translates to CASSLAAGQGEQYF.

The chain links TRBV28 to TRBJ2-1; D ambiguous. Germline V gives CDR1 MDHEN, CDR2 SYDVKM. With 6 bases removed from V and 6 bases from J, the gap between germline ends came to 18 bases. This CDR3 comprises 15 residues. This chain's CDR3 is CASRRETGTVNEQFF. CDR3 sequence (DNA): TGTGCCAGCAGGCGCGAGACTGGCACAGTCAATGAGCAGTTCTTC.

CDR3 loop: CASTPGWLLNEQYF. In DNA, the CDR3 is TGTGCCAGCACCCCTGGTTGGCTATTGAACGAGCAGTACTTC. The V call is TRBV28, the J call TRBJ2-7; D remains unclear. The CDR3 length is 14 residues. From germline, CDR1 is MDHEN and CDR2 SYDVKM. Trimming stripped 7 bases from V and 5 bases from J, with 18 bases between.

CDR3 loop: CASSLAQGQSSEQYF. The CDR3 DNA reads TGTGCCAGCAGCTTAGCGCAAGGACAGAGCTCCGAGCAGTACTTC. The rearrangement links TRBV7-8 to TRBJ2-7, with D possibly being TRBD1 (6 bases). The CDR3 covers 15 residues. The V end was cut by 0 bases, the J end by 6 bases, with 15 bases between. The germline CDR1 and CDR2 sequences are SGHVS and FQNEAQ.

V and J are TRBV9 and TRBJ1-1; D remains ambiguous. This CDR3 has 16 residues. Trimming left V 0 bases short and J 0 bases short, with 12 bases between. Germline CDR1 SGDLS, CDR2 YYNGEE. Here the CDR3 DNA reads TGTGCCAGCAGCGTAGAGATTACGGGTATGAACACTGAAGCTTTCTTT. This gives the protein CASSVEITGMNTEAFF.

J is TRBJ1-5 and V is TRBV27; TRBD1 agrees at 8 bases. Germline lookup yields CDR1 MNHEY and CDR2 SMNVEV (reference sequence). After removal of 5 bases from V and 0 bases from J, the junction contained 15 bases not matched to a gene. This CDR3 contains 19 residues. The CDR3 DNA sequence: TGTGCCAGCAGTCCCCGCCTGTGGGACAGGACATATAGCAATCAGCCCCAGCATTTT. This codes for CASSPRLWDRTYSNQPQHF.

The chain carries TRBV5-1 and TRBJ2-7, with no clear D. V was clipped by 0 bases and J by 0 bases, with 7 bases between them. The CDR3 sequence is 14 residues long. Per germline, CDR1 SGHRS and CDR2 YFSETQ. In DNA, the CDR3 is TGCGCCAGCAGCTTGGAGGCCGGCTCCTACGAGCAGTACTTC. This sequence encodes CASSLEAGSYEQYF.

The V and J genes are TRBV5-1 and TRBJ1-2; D call uncertain. V gave up 0 bases and J gave up 0 bases, with 6 bases separating them. CDR3 length equals 14 residues. Germline CDR1 is SGHRS and CDR2 is YFSETQ. The CDR3 DNA reads TGCGCCAGCAGCTTGGACGGGTCTAACTATGGCTACACCTTC. Amino acid sequence: CASSLDGSNYGYTF. Full variable domain (missing parts from reference TRBV5-1 and TRBJ1-2): KAGVTQTPRYLIKTRGQQVTLSCSPISGHRSVSWYQQTPGQGLQFLFEYFSETQRNKGNFPGRFSGRQFSNSRSEMNVSTLELGDSALYLCASSLDGSNYGYTFGSGTRLTVV.

The chain recombines TRBV5-1 with TRBJ1-2; 9 bases match TRBD1. The CDR3 totals 15 residues. Germline-derived CDR1 and CDR2 are SGHRS and YFSETQ. J gave up 4 bases and V 1 base, and 5 bases lay outside the gene matches. In DNA, the CDR3 is TGCGCCAGCAGCTTGCTGGGACAGGGAACCTATGGCTACACCTTC. It translates to CASSLLGQGTYGYTF.